The 27 T cell receptor beta chains presented below share a single source sample, sequenced in a study of blood T cell repertoires in COVID-19. Only in-frame clones appear in the TCRdb table, and some are missing; sequencing was by immunoSEQ multiplex PCR. This sample carries 99,000 or so clones, around 84% of them seen once, and the ten largest clones take over 10%. The sample comprised peripheral blood. All receptors come from a woman aged 60 to 75 in a cohort sampled during active or convalescent COVID-19.

The V call is TRBV14, the J call TRBJ2-2; 7 bases match TRBD2. CDR1 and CDR2 (germline): SGHDN, FVKESK. The CDR3 is 14 amino acids. The ends lost 1 base at V and 5 bases at J; junction bases unmatched: 1. The CDR3 nucleotides are TGTGCCAGCAGCCAAGGACTAGCTACCGGGGAGCTGTTTTTT. It codes for CASSQGLATGELFF.

The CDR3 coding sequence is TGTGCCTGGAGTGTAATGACACGGACCTACGAGCAGTACTTC. Its translation: CAWSVMTRTYEQYF. V is TRBV30 and J is TRBJ2-7, with D hard to call. V was pared by 0 bases and J by 2 bases, with 11 bases between. The CDR3 loop spans 14 amino acids. Germline V lookup: CDR1 GTSNPN, CDR2 SVGIG (reference sequence). Looking up the rest from reference TRBV30 and TRBJ2-7 gives the full variable domain: SQTIHQWPATLVQPVGSPLSLECTVEGTSNPNLYWYRQAAGRGLQLLFYSVGIGQISSEVPQNLSASRPQDRQFILSSKKLLLSDSGFYLCAWSVMTRTYEQYFGPGTRLTVT.

This chain connects TRBV28 to TRBJ2-7, with D unresolved. The CDR3 runs 16 residues. V was clipped by 5 bases and J by 1 base, with 18 bases between them. Germline V gives CDR1 MDHEN, CDR2 SYDVKM. The CDR3 loop is CASSEYRALMSYEQYF. The CDR3 nucleotides read TGTGCCAGCAGTGAATATAGAGCCCTCATGTCCTACGAGCAGTACTTC. Full variable domain (missing parts from reference TRBV28 and TRBJ2-7): DVKVTQSSRYLVKRTGEKVFLECVQDMDHENMFWYRQDPGLGLRLIYFSYDVKMKEKGDIPEGYSVSREKKERFSLILESASTNQTSMYLCASSEYRALMSYEQYFGPGTRLTVT.

This chain connects TRBV5-4 to TRBJ2-5; D not certain. CDR3 length: 13 residues. Trimming stripped 0 bases from V and 0 bases from J, with 3 bases between. Germline V gene data show CDR1 as SGHNT and CDR2 as YYREEE (reference sequence). In DNA form, the CDR3 reads TGTGCCAGCAGCTTGGGCGACCAAGAGACCCAGTACTTC. This translates into CASSLGDQETQYF. Using reference TRBV5-4 and TRBJ2-5 for the parts outside the CDR3, the full variable domain is ETGVTQSPTHLIKTRGQQVTLRCSSQSGHNTVSWYQQALGQGPQFIFQYYREEENGRGNFPPRFSGLQFPNYSSELNVNALELDDSALYLCASSLGDQETQYFGPGTRLLVL.

The rearrangement uses TRBV24-1 and TRBJ2-1; TRBD1 matches at 9 bases. CDR1 and CDR2 from the germline V gene are KGHDR and SFDVKD. The length of the CDR3 is 16 residues. Unmatched junction bases numbered 3, after V lost 0 bases and J lost 4 bases. CDR3 region: CATSDLRTGDYNEQFF. CDR3 bases: TGTGCCACCAGTGATTTGAGGACAGGGGATTACAATGAGCAGTTCTTC.

The DNA for the CDR3 is TGTGCCAGCTCACCATCTAGCGGGGGGCTGGCGCAGTATTTT. Translation gives CASSPSSGGLAQYF. This rearrangement joins TRBV18 to TRBJ2-3, with 11 positions matching TRBD2. The CDR3 contains 14 residues. Losses at the gene ends were 2 bases for V and 10 bases for J; bases not matched to a gene: 5. The germline V gene encodes CDR1 KGHSH and CDR2 LQKENI.

The V gene is TRBV9, the J gene TRBJ1-2; 8 bases match TRBD1. CDR3 length: 16 amino acids. J gave up 2 bases and V 4 bases, and 10 bases lay outside the gene matches. Germline CDR1 and CDR2: SGDLS and YYNGEE. For the CDR3, the DNA is TGTGCCAGCAGCCCAGACGGACAGGGTAAAAACTATGGCTACACCTTC. It translates to CASSPDGQGKNYGYTF. Together with reference TRBV9 and TRBJ1-2, the CDR3 gives the full variable domain: DSGVTQTPKHLITATGQRVTLRCSPRSGDLSVYWYQQSLDQGLQFLIQYYNGEERAKGNILERFSAQQFPDLHSELNLSSLELGDSALYFCASSPDGQGKNYGYTFGSGTRLTVV.

A few counts support this clone. The chain carries TRBV18 and TRBJ2-1; TRBD2 aligns across 8 bases. V shed 2 bases and J 2 bases; nucleotides not matched to a gene: 5. The CDR3 consists of 16 residues. The germline V gene encodes CDR1 KGHSH and CDR2 LQKENI. CDR3 DNA: TGTGCCAGCTCACCAAAAATAGCGGGGACCTACAATGAGCAGTTCTTC. This gives the protein CASSPKIAGTYNEQFF.

The chain combines TRBV9 with TRBJ2-2, with 8 bases lining up with TRBD2. The V and J ends lost 2 bases and 1 base, in that order; junction bases with no gene match: 4. The length of the CDR3 is 16 residues. CDR1 SGDLS and CDR2 YYNGEE come from the germline V gene. CDR3 in amino acids: CASSVLLAENTGELFF. Written as DNA, the CDR3 is TGTGCCAGCAGCGTGCTACTAGCGGAGAACACCGGGGAGCTGTTTTTT.

The V and J genes are TRBV7-8 and TRBJ1-5; D remains ambiguous. Trimming shortened V by 1 base and J by 10 bases, and 8 bases separated the two germline ends. Germline assignment: CDR1 SGHVS and CDR2 FQNEAQ. The CDR3 has 12 amino acids. The CDR3 loop reads CASSLDSQPQHF. CDR3 nucleotides: TGTGCCAGCAGCTTAGATAGTCAACCCCAGCATTTT. Full variable domain (rest looked up from reference TRBV7-8 and TRBJ1-5): GAGVSQSPRYKVAKRGQDVALRCDPISGHVSLFWYQQALGQGPEFLTYFQNEAQLDKSGLPSDRFFAERPEGSVSTLKIQRTQQEDSAVYLCASSLDSQPQHFGDGTRLSIL.

This clone appeared once. This CDR3 is CASSRQGPNSPLHF. The CDR3 coding sequence is TGTGCCAGCAGCCGACAGGGTCCAAATTCACCCCTCCACTTT. The genes are TRBV7-9 and TRBJ1-6, with TRBD1 matching over 7 bases. The CDR3 runs 14 residues. The germline gives CDR1 SEHNR, CDR2 FQNEAQ (reference sequence). The V gene end was trimmed by 5 bases and the J gene end by 7 bases; junction bases not matched to a gene: 5.

The chain employs TRBV5-8 and TRBJ2-3; 10 bases match TRBD2. V trimming: 4 bases; J trimming: 6 bases; junction bases outside the gene matches: 11. Germline lookup yields CDR1 SGHTS and CDR2 YDEGEE. The length of the CDR3 is 16 residues. The CDR3 nucleotides are TGTGCCAGCAGCCATTCCGCAGGACTAGCGGCGGATACGCAGTATTTT. The encoded protein is CASSHSAGLAADTQYF.

The CDR3, as DNA: TGCGCCAGCAGCTTGGACGGGAGCTCCTACAATGAGCAGTTCTTC. Amino acid sequence: CASSLDGSSYNEQFF. V and J are TRBV5-1 and TRBJ2-1, with a weak D call TRBD2 (6 bases). There are 15 residues in the CDR3. The V end was cut by 0 bases, the J end by 0 bases, with 7 bases between. Germline loops: CDR1 SGHRS, CDR2 YFSETQ.

V usage is TRBV3-1 (or the pseudogene TRBV3-2) and J usage is TRBJ1-5; no clear D. The CDR3 sequence is 15 residues long. V was cut by 2 bases and J by 6 bases, with 14 bases left in between. Germline CDR1 reads LGHDT; CDR2 reads YNNKEL (reference sequence). This chain's CDR3 is CASSQMEGGGQPQHF. In DNA, the CDR3 is TGTGCCAGCAGCCAAATGGAGGGCGGAGGTCAGCCCCAGCATTTT.

The chain is built from TRBV5-1 and TRBJ2-5; 7 positions match TRBD1. This CDR3 has 14 residues. V gave up 3 bases and J gave up 3 bases; unmatched junction bases: 5. Germline V gene lookup returns CDR1 SGHRS and CDR2 YFSETQ. CDR3 nucleotides: TGCGCCAGCAGCTCGGTTGGGACAGAAGAGACCCAGTACTTC. Its protein is CASSSVGTEETQYF.

The CDR3 coding sequence is TGTGCCAGCAGCTTGGACGGGGGAAGTTCCGGCACAGATACGCAGTATTTT. It encodes CASSLDGGSSGTDTQYF. The genes are TRBV5-8 and TRBJ2-3; D is perhaps TRBD2 (6 bases). Germline V gene lookup returns CDR1 SGHTS and CDR2 YDEGEE. Trimming removed 0 bases at V and 1 base at J, with 15 bases between. The CDR3 has 17 amino acids.

This chain uses TRBV27 with TRBJ1-1; D may be TRBD1 (5 bases). This CDR3 is built from 14 residues. Germline values: CDR1 MNHEY, CDR2 SMNVEV (reference sequence). V was clipped by 2 bases and J by 4 bases, with 11 bases between them. The CDR3 DNA follows: TGTGCCAGCAGTTTAATGGCAGGGATCACTGAAGCTTTCTTT. Residues: CASSLMAGITEAFF.

This chain connects TRBV9 to TRBJ2-1; TRBD2 aligns across 9 bases. The CDR3 extends over 16 amino acids. V gave up 0 bases and J gave up 3 bases; unmatched junction bases: 4. Per the germline V gene, CDR1 is SGDLS and CDR2 is YYNGEE. CDR3 DNA sequence: TGTGCCAGCAGCGTAGAGGGACTAGCACTCTACAATGAGCAGTTCTTC. Translating it yields CASSVEGLALYNEQFF.

This rearrangement joins TRBV11-3 to TRBJ2-1; 10 nucleotides align to TRBD1. This CDR3 is built from 15 residues. Germline trimming cut 4 bases from V and 2 bases from J; bases unmatched to any gene: 2. Germline lookup yields CDR1 SGHNT and CDR2 YENEEA. This CDR3 reads CASSSGTGAYNEQFF. CDR3 sequence (DNA): TGTGCCAGCAGCTCCGGGACAGGGGCCTACAATGAGCAGTTCTTC. Drawing the rest from reference TRBV11-3 and TRBJ2-1, the complete variable domain is EAGVVQSPRYKIIEKKQPVAFWCNPISGHNTLYWYLQNLGQGPELLIRYENEEAVDDSQLPKDRFSAERLKGVDSTLKIQPAELGDSAVYLCASSSGTGAYNEQFFGPGTRLTVL.

The V gene is TRBV3-1 (or the pseudogene TRBV3-2), the J gene TRBJ1-1; 8 bases map to TRBD1. Trimming took 5 bases from V and 1 from J; bases not matched to a gene: 0. The CDR3 length is 13 residues. The germline CDR1 and CDR2 sequences are LGHDT and YNNKEL (reference sequence). The CDR3 loop reads CASSDRGNTEAFF. The CDR3 DNA is TGTGCCAGCAGCGACAGGGGGAACACTGAAGCTTTCTTT.

V and J are TRBV5-1 and TRBJ2-5; 7 bases fit TRBD2. This CDR3 spans 16 amino acids. The trim removed 1 base at V and 3 bases at J, leaving 9 bases unmatched. The germline CDR1 and CDR2 sequences are SGHRS and YFSETQ. CDR3 loop: CASSLPASGAKETQYF. In nucleotides, the CDR3 is TGCGCCAGCAGCTTGCCGGCTAGCGGAGCCAAAGAGACCCAGTACTTC. Full variable domain (outside the CDR3, taken from reference TRBV5-1 and TRBJ2-5): KAGVTQTPRYLIKTRGQQVTLSCSPISGHRSVSWYQQTPGQGLQFLFEYFSETQRNKGNFPGRFSGRQFSNSRSEMNVSTLELGDSALYLCASSLPASGAKETQYFGPGTRLLVL.

The CDR3 sequence is CASSQKGQGLGYSNQPQHF. The CDR3 DNA sequence: TGTGCCAGCAGCCAAAAAGGACAGGGGCTGGGATATAGCAATCAGCCCCAGCATTTT. The chain employs TRBV4-2 and TRBJ1-5; TRBD1 matches 9 bases. This CDR3 has 19 residues. With 2 bases clipped from V and 0 bases from J, the junction kept 11 bases outside the gene matches. The germline gives CDR1 LGHNA, CDR2 YNFKEQ.

This chain uses TRBV6-5 with TRBJ2-1; D is perhaps TRBD2 (6 bases). This CDR3 is 14 amino acids long. Trimming shortened V by 10 bases and J by 3 bases, and 16 bases separated the two germline ends. From germline, CDR1 is MNHEY and CDR2 SVGAGI. CDR3: CANHHGTHYNEQFF. The CDR3 coding sequence is TGTGCCAACCACCATGGGACTCACTACAATGAGCAGTTCTTC.

The chain couples TRBV5-1 to TRBJ2-1; TRBD1 matches 9 bases. The ends lost 5 bases at V and 5 bases at J; junction bases unmatched: 8. Germline V gene data show CDR1 as SGHRS and CDR2 as YFSETQ. CDR3 length: 15 amino acids. The CDR3 protein is CASRSSGTGNNEQFF. In DNA form, the CDR3 reads TGCGCCAGCAGGTCCTCCGGGACAGGGAACAATGAGCAGTTCTTC.

This clone was seen only once. The CDR3: CASSSGAQNSPLHF. In nucleotides, the CDR3 is TGTGCCAGCAGTTCTGGGGCGCAGAATTCACCCCTCCACTTT. The V gene is TRBV2, the J gene TRBJ1-6, with a weak D call TRBD1 (5 bases). The germline V gene encodes CDR1 SNHLY and CDR2 FYNNEI. Trimming cost V 5 bases and J 7 bases, with 12 bases left between them. CDR3 length: 14 amino acids.

V and J are TRBV10-3 and TRBJ1-6, with D possibly being TRBD1 (5 bases). CDR1 and CDR2 (germline): ENHRY, SYGVKD. This CDR3 contains 15 residues. Trimming shortened V by 5 bases and J by 6 bases, and 14 bases separated the two germline ends. The CDR3 DNA is TGTGCCATCAGTACCTTCCGGGACTTTAATTCACCCCTCCACTTT. Translation gives CAISTFRDFNSPLHF.

The chain links TRBV10-1 to TRBJ2-7; 14 nucleotides match TRBD2. The trim removed 6 bases at V and 6 bases at J, leaving 7 bases unmatched. Germline V lookup: CDR1 WNHNN, CDR2 SYGVQD (reference sequence). The CDR3 runs to 15 residues. CDR3 loop: CASSNGLAGGGEQYF. CDR3 DNA: TGCGCCAGCAGCAACGGACTAGCGGGAGGAGGCGAGCAGTACTTC.